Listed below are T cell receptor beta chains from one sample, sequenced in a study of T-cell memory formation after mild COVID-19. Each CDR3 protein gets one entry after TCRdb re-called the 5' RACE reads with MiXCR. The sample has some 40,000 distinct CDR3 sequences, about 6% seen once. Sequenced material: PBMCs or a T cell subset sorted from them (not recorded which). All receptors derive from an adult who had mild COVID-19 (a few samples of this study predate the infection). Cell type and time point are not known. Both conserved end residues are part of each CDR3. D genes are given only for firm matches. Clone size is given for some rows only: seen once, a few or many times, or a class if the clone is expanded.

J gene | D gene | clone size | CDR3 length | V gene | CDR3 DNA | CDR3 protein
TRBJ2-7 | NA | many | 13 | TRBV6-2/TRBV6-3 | TGTGCCAGCAGTTACGAGACCTTCTACGAGCAGTACTTC | CASSYETFYEQYF
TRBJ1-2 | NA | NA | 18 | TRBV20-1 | TGCAGTGCCCGTAAAGAACGGAGGGAGGACAGACATAACTATGGCTACACCTTC | CSARKERREDRHNYGYTF
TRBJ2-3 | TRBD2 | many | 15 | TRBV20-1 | TGCAGTGCTAGTGAGACTAGCGTAAGCACAGATACGCAGTATTTT | CSASETSVSTDTQYF
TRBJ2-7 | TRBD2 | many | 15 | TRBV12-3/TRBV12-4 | TGTGCCAGCAGTTTAAGAGCGGGAGGATACTCCGAGCAGTACTTC | CASSLRAGGYSEQYF
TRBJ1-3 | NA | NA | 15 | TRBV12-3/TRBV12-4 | TGTGCCAGCAGTTTACGAGGCGGAGTCGGAAACACCATATATTTT | CASSLRGGVGNTIYF
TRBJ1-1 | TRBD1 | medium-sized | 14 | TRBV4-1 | TGCGCCAGCAGCAGGACAGGGCTGAACACTGAAGCTTTCTTT | CASSRTGLNTEAFF
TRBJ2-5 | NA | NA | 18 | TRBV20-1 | TGCAGTGCTAGAGATCTGAGGGGAGGTAACACGTACCAAGAGACCCAGTACTTC | CSARDLRGGNTYQETQYF
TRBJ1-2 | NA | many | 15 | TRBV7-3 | TGTGCCAGCAGCAGCATCTCCCTAGGGGGCTATGGCTACACCTTC | CASSSISLGGYGYTF
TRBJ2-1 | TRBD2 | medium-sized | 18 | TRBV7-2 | TGTGCCAGCCGCGGACTAGCGGGGGGGCCTAGCTCCTACAATGAGCAGTTCTTC | CASRGLAGGPSSYNEQFF
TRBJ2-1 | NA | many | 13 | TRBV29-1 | TGCAGCGCGTCCTCGGGGCCCGAAACAGAGCAGTTCTTC | CSASSGPETEQFF
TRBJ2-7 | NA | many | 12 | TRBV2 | TGTGCCAGCAGTGAAGAGCCGGGGGAGCAGTACTTC | CASSEEPGEQYF
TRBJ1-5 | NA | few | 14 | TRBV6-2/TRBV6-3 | TGTGCCAGCAGTTACTCAGAGACTCATCAGCCCCAGCATTTT | CASSYSETHQPQHF
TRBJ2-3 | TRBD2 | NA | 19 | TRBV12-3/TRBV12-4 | TGTGCCAGCAGCGAGAGAGGTGAGCTAGCGGGATTCAGCACAGATACGCAGTATTTT | CASSERGELAGFSTDTQYF
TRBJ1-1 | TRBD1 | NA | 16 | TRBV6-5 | TGTGCCAGCAGTTACCTCACAGGGGTGAGGGACACTGAAGCTTTCTTT | CASSYLTGVRDTEAFF
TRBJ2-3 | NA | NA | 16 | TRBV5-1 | TGCGCCAGCAGCAACCTCGGAGGGGGGTCCGCAGATACGCAGTATTTT | CASSNLGGGSADTQYF
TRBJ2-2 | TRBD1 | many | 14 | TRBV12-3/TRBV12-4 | TGTGCCAGCAGCCCCTACAGGGGTTTAGGGGAGCTGTTTTTT | CASSPYRGLGELFF
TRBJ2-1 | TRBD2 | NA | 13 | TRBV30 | TGTGCCTGCTTAGCGGGGGGGGTCAATGAGCAGTTCTTC | CACLAGGVNEQFF
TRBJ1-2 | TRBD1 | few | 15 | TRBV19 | TGTGCCAGTAGTTCATCCGGGACAGGGGGATATGGCTACACCTTC | CASSSSGTGGYGYTF
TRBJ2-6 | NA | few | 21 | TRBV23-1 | TGCGCCAGCAGTCCGGGCCCCATCAATTCGCAGGTGTGGGCTGGGGCCAACGTCCTGACTTTC | CASSPGPINSQVWAGANVLTF
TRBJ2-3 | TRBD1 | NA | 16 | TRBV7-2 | TGTGCCAGCAGCTCAAGGACAGGGCCCGCCACAGATACGCAGTATTTT | CASSSRTGPATDTQYF
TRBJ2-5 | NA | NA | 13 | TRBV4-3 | TGCGCCAGCAGCCAAGTGATAGGGGAGACCCAGTACTTC | CASSQVIGETQYF
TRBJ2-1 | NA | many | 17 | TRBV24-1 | TGTGCCACCAGTGACTACTCCAGTGGGGGTTCCTACAATGAGCAGTTCTTC | CATSDYSSGGSYNEQFF
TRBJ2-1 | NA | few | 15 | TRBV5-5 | TGTGCCAGCAGAAGGGGGGCTACATATAATAATGAGCAGTTCTTC | CASRRGATYNNEQFF
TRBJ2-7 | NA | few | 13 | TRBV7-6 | TGTGCCAGCAGCTTAGCAGGGACCTACGAGCAGTACTTC | CASSLAGTYEQYF
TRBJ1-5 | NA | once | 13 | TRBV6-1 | TGTGCCAGCAGCGACAGGTTCGATCAGCCCCAGCATTTT | CASSDRFDQPQHF
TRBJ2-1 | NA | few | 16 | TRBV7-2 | TGTGCCAGCAGCGCGCAAACGGGTATATCCTACAATGAGCAGTTCTTC | CASSAQTGISYNEQFF
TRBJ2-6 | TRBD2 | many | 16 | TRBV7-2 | TGTGCCATCCGGGGGCGGGAGGCTCGTGGGGCCAACGTCCTGACTTTC | CAIRGREARGANVLTF
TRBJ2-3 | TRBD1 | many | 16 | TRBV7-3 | TGTGCCAGCAGCCGGCCCGGGACAGGGGCCACAGATACGCAGTATTTT | CASSRPGTGATDTQYF
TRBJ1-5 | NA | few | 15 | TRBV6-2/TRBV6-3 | TGTGCCAGCAGTTACGGGGCAAATAGCAATCAGCCCCAGCATTTT | CASSYGANSNQPQHF
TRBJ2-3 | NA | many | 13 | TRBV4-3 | TGCGCCAGCAGCCAAGTTGCCACAGATACGCAGTATTTT | CASSQVATDTQYF
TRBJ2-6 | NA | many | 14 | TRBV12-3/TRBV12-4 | TGTGCCAGCAGTCTCAGCTCTGGGGCCAACGTCCTGACTTTC | CASSLSSGANVLTF
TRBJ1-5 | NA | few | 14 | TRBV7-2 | TGTGCCAGCAGCGTAAGCAGGGGTTACCAGCCCCAGCATTTT | CASSVSRGYQPQHF
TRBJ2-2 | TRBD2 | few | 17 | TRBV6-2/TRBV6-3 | TGTGCCAGCAGTTACTCACGGACTAGCGTAAACACCGGGGAGCTGTTTTTT | CASSYSRTSVNTGELFF
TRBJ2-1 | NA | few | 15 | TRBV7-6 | TGTGCCAGCAGCGCAAACAGCGGACGATACAATGAGCAGTTCTTC | CASSANSGRYNEQFF
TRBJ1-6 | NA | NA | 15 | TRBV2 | TGTGCCAGCAGTTCTGACCCAGGAACGAATTCACCCCTCCACTTT | CASSSDPGTNSPLHF
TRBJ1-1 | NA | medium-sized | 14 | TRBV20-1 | TGCAGTGCTAGAATGGGACACCTCCTCACTGAAGCTTTCTTT | CSARMGHLLTEAFF
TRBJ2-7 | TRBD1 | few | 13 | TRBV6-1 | TGTGCCAGCACCGGGACAGGGGGCTACGAGCAGTACTTC | CASTGTGGYEQYF
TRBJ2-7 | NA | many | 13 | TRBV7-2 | TGTGCCAGCAGCCGGGCGTCGAGCTACGAGCAGTACTTC | CASSRASSYEQYF
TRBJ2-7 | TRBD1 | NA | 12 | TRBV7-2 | TGTGCCAGCAGCTTGGAGGTCGGGACAGAATGCTTC | CASSLEVGTECF
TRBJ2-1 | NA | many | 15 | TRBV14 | TGTGCCAGCAGCCAACACGGGGCACCTGACAATGAGCAGTTCTTC | CASSQHGAPDNEQFF
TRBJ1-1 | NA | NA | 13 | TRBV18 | TGTGCCAGCTCACCACCAATGAACACTGAAGCTTTCTTT | CASSPPMNTEAFF
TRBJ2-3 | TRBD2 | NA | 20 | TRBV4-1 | TGCGCCAGCAGCCGGGAAGGCTCTAGCGGGAGGGCCAGGAGCACAGGTACGCAGTATTTT | CASSREGSSGRARSTGTQYF
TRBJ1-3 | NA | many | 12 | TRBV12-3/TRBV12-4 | TGTGCCAGCAGCTCCTCCGTAAACACCATATATTTT | CASSSSVNTIYF
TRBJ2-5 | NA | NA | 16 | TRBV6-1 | TGTGCCAGCAGTTCAAGACAGACGCGGAATCGAGAGACCCAGTACTTC | CASSSRQTRNRETQYF
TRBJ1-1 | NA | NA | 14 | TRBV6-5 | TGTGCCAGCAGTTCGACGCGGGGGAACACTGAAGCTTTCTTT | CASSSTRGNTEAFF
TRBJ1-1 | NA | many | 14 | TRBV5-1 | TGCGCCAGCAGCTTGATAGCTCAAGGCCCTGAAGCTTTCTTT | CASSLIAQGPEAFF
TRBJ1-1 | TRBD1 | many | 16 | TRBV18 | TGTGCCAGCTCACCACTCCGACAGGGGGCGAACACTGAAGCTTTCTTT | CASSPLRQGANTEAFF
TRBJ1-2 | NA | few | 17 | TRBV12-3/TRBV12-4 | TGTGCCAGCAGTCTTGTAGTAGAGGGACCCCAGGGCTATGGCTACACCTTC | CASSLVVEGPQGYGYTF
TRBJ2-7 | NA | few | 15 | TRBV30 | TGTGCCTGGCTTGGCCCAGGGGACGGGACCTACGAGCAGTACTTC | CAWLGPGDGTYEQYF
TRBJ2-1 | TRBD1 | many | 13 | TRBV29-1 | TGCAGCGTGCAGACAGGGCCCTACAATGAGCAGTTCTTC | CSVQTGPYNEQFF
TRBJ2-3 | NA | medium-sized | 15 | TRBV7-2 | TGTGCCAGCAGCTTAAAGGCTATAGGCGCAGATACGCAGTATTTT | CASSLKAIGADTQYF
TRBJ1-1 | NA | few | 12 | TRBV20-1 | TGCAGTGCTTTCGCAGGGAACACTGAAGCTTTCTTT | CSAFAGNTEAFF
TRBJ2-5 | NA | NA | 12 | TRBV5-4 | TGTGCCAGCAGCCAGGACGAAGAGACCCAGTACTTC | CASSQDEETQYF
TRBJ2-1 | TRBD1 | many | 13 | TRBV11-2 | TGTGCCAGCAGCTCTGGGACAGCTAATGAGCAGTTCTTC | CASSSGTANEQFF
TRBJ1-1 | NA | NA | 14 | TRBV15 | TGTGCCACCAGCAGAGACAGGGTGAACACTGAAGCTTTCTTT | CATSRDRVNTEAFF
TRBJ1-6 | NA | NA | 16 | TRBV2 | TGTGCCAGCAGTGCATTCGGGGGGGCCTATAATTCACCCCTCCACTTT | CASSAFGGAYNSPLHF